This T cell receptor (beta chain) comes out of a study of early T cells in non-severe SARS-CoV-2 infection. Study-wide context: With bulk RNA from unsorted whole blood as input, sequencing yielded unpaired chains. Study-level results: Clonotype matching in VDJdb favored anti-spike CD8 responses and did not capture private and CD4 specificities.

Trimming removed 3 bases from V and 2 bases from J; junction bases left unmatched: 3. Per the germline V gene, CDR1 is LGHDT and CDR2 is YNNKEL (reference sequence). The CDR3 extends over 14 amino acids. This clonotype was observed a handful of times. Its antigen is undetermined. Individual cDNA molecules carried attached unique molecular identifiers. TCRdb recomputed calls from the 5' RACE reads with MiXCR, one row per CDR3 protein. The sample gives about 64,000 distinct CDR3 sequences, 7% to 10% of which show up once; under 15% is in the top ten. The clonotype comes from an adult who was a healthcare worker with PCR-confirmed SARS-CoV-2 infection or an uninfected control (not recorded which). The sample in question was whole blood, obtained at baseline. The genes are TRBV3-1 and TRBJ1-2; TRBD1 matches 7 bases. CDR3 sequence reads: CASSQMDRNYGYTF. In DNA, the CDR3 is TGTGCCAGCAGCCAGATGGACAGGAACTATGGCTACACCTTC.